This T cell receptor (beta chain) came from a study of shared clonotypes between healthy human individuals. Findings and caveats of the study: In the sorted subsets, rarefaction showed sequencing was incomplete despite large depth. Naive CD4 clonotype sharing across four donors was about 5.3%.

Method: immunoSEQ multiplex PCR; TCRdb's copy keeps in-frame clones and lacks some. The table has some 980,000 clones, roughly 72% seen once. Comment on this clone: Its specificity is not known.

Splitting of CD4+ cells produced CD45RA+ naive and CD45RA-negative memory subsets. The CDR3 runs 16 residues. Trimming removed 2 bases from V and 1 base from J, with 14 bases in between. The V gene's germline CDR1 is LGHNT and CDR2 FRNRAP. Sample: memory CD4+ T cells sorted from blood. Stated subset: CD45RA-negative fraction. The receptor's source is a man between 18 and 35 years old in good health. The rearrangement links TRBV12-5 to TRBJ1-1; perhaps TRBD1 as D (6 bases). The CDR3, as DNA: TGTGCTAGTGGTTTGCCCCCAGGGGTTCAGAACACTGAAGCTTTCTTT. Protein sequence: CASGLPPGVQNTEAFF. The full variable domain, its missing parts supplied by reference TRBV12-5 and TRBJ1-1, is DARVTQTPRHKVTEMGQEVTMRCQPILGHNTVFWYRQTMMQGLELLAYFRNRAPLDDSGMPKDRFSAEMPDATLATLKIQPSEPRDSAVYFCASGLPPGVQNTEAFFGQGTRLTVV.